A single sample is the source of the 10 T cell receptor beta chains below, sequenced in a study of blood T cell repertoires in COVID-19. TCRdb's copy holds only in-frame clones and misses some; the assay was immunoSEQ multiplex PCR. Among roughly 100,000 clones listed, roughly 92% were seen once. Input material: peripheral blood. These receptors were obtained from a woman in her 50s with COVID-19, enrolled during active disease.

The CDR3 nucleotides are TGTGCCAGCAGCTCAGGGCCCTTTAATTCACCCCTCCACTTT. This gives the protein CASSSGPFNSPLHF. This chain joins TRBV7-2 and TRBJ1-6; tentatively, D is TRBD1 (5 bases). Germline CDR1 SGHTA, CDR2 FQGNSA. The CDR3 is made up of 14 amino acids. The V end was cut by 4 bases, the J end by 6 bases, with 10 bases between.

This chain uses TRBV12-3 or TRBV12-4 with TRBJ1-2, with a tentative D call TRBD1 (5 bases). With 3 bases removed from V and 4 bases from J, the gap between germline ends came to 6 bases. This CDR3 is built from 12 residues. CDR3 region: CASSLGPYGYTF. DNA of the CDR3: TGTGCCAGCAGTTTGGGGCCCTATGGCTACACCTTC.

The gene calls are TRBV6-6 and TRBJ2-3, with 10 bases matching TRBD1. Germline CDR1 reads MNHNY; CDR2 reads SVGAGI (reference sequence). After removal of 7 bases from V and 4 bases from J, the junction contained 5 bases not matched to a gene. The CDR3 is 14 residues long. CDR3 region: CASIRTGGADTQYF. The CDR3 DNA sequence: TGTGCCAGCATTAGGACAGGGGGGGCAGATACGCAGTATTTT.

This chain joins TRBV7-8 and TRBJ2-7; TRBD1 matches at 9 bases. There are 16 residues in the CDR3. The germline CDR1 and CDR2 sequences are SGHVS and FQNEAQ. The J segment lost 3 bases and the V segment lost 5 bases, leaving 11 bases of the junction unmatched. The CDR3, as DNA: TGTGCCAGCAGCCCAACAGGGGGCGGCGGGTACTACGAGCAGTACTTC. This gives the protein CASSPTGGGGYYEQYF.

The rearrangement joins TRBV18 to TRBJ1-1, with D tentatively TRBD1 (5 bases). The CDR3 runs 13 residues. Germline V gives CDR1 KGHSH, CDR2 LQKENI. V shed 4 bases and J shed 1 base, with 7 bases lying between them. The DNA for the CDR3 is TGTGCCAGCTCACGCGGGGCGAACACTGAAGCTTTCTTT. Amino acids: CASSRGANTEAFF.

V and J are TRBV5-1 and TRBJ2-1, with 7 positions matching TRBD1. CDR1 SGHRS and CDR2 YFSETQ come from the germline V gene. Trimming at V came to 4 bases and at J to 0 bases, leaving 10 bases not matched to a gene. The CDR3 consists of 17 residues. CDR3 sequence: CASSLGLYRGSYNEQFF. As DNA, the CDR3 is TGCGCCAGCAGCCTAGGGCTCTACAGGGGCTCCTACAATGAGCAGTTCTTC. Supplemented by reference TRBV5-1 and TRBJ2-1, the full variable domain reads KAGVTQTPRYLIKTRGQQVTLSCSPISGHRSVSWYQQTPGQGLQFLFEYFSETQRNKGNFPGRFSGRQFSNSRSEMNVSTLELGDSALYLCASSLGLYRGSYNEQFFGPGTRLTVL.

The gene calls are TRBV28 and TRBJ2-1; TRBD2 might be the D (6 bases). From germline, CDR1 is MDHEN and CDR2 SYDVKM. Trimming took off 1 base at V and 4 bases at J, with 11 bases between the two ends. The CDR3 is made up of 15 amino acids. The DNA of the CDR3 is TGTGCCAGCAGTTTATCGGGGGTTTCTTACAATGAGCAGTTCTTC. Translation gives CASSLSGVSYNEQFF.

This clone was observed once. The chain links TRBV5-1 to TRBJ2-7; TRBD2 agrees at 13 bases. The CDR3 loop spans 16 amino acids. Per germline, CDR1 SGHRS and CDR2 YFSETQ. The V gene end was trimmed by 0 bases and the J gene end by 6 bases; junction bases not matched to a gene: 6. The CDR3 nucleotides read TGCGCCAGCAGCTTGGCCTTAACTAGCGGGGGGGGCGAGCAGTACTTC. Protein sequence: CASSLALTSGGGEQYF.

This chain uses TRBV19 with TRBJ1-5; no firm D call. Germline V gene sequence: CDR1 LNHDA, CDR2 SQIVND (reference sequence). The V and J ends lost 3 bases and 5 bases respectively, with 11 bases between them. The CDR3 loop spans 14 amino acids. CDR3 nucleotides: TGTGCCAGTAGTATCTGGGGAGTCTATCAGCCCCAGCATTTT. Residues: CASSIWGVYQPQHF.

The rearrangement joins TRBV5-6 to TRBJ2-7, with D perhaps TRBD1 (6 bases). The CDR3 is 13 residues long. CDR1 is SGHDT and CDR2 is YYEEEE in the germline V gene. With 3 bases removed from V and 3 bases from J, the gap between germline ends came to 10 bases. The CDR3 sequence: CASSSTGRYEQYV. The DNA for the CDR3 is TGTGCCAGCAGCTCAACAGGGCGCTACGAGCAGTACGTC.